The next 20 T cell receptor beta chains were all read from a single sample in a study of blood T cell repertoires in COVID-19. Sequencing was performed with immunoSEQ multiplex PCR; in TCRdb, only in-frame clones are kept and a portion is missing. The data contain approximately 130,000 clones, roughly four fifths of them seen just once; the ten biggest clones take up approximately 11%. Specimen: peripheral blood. All receptors come from a human donor in a cohort sampled during active COVID-19.

Of note for this clone: Other nucleotide sequences in the sample specify the same CDR3. The rearrangement joins TRBV5-1 to TRBJ1-1, with D perhaps TRBD1 (5 bases). V shed 2 bases and J shed 4 bases, with 9 bases lying between them. The CDR3 is 13 residues long. From germline, CDR1 is SGHRS and CDR2 YFSETQ. The chain's CDR3 is CASSLRGGTEAFF. CDR3 in DNA: TGCGCCAGCAGCTTAAGGGGAGGCACTGAAGCTTTCTTT.

The chain is built from TRBV6-1 and TRBJ1-2, with D possibly being TRBD1 (5 bases). This CDR3 region has 15 residues. Germline loops: CDR1 MNHNS, CDR2 SASEGT. Trimming removed 2 bases from V and 4 bases from J, with 14 bases in between. CDR3 sequence (DNA): TGTGCCAGCAGTGAACGGGGGGATGATAGCTATGGCTACACCTTC. This sequence encodes CASSERGDDSYGYTF.

This clone was counted a single time. V gene TRBV27 combines with J gene TRBJ2-7; TRBD2 agrees at 10 bases. The germline V gene encodes CDR1 MNHEY and CDR2 SMNVEV (reference sequence). The CDR3 consists of 15 residues. Trimming cost V 7 bases and J 1 base; bases outside gene matches: 7. CDR3 coding DNA: TGTGCCAGCAAAGAAGGACTAGCGGAATCCTACGAGCAGTACTTC. It is translated as CASKEGLAESYEQYF.

The genes are TRBV7-8 and TRBJ2-7, with 7 bases lining up with TRBD1. The CDR3 sequence is 17 residues long. J lost 2 bases, V lost 7 bases, and 17 bases had no gene match. Germline assignment: CDR1 SGHVS and CDR2 FQNEAQ. CDR3 residues: CASTEIGGTDLTYEQYF. The DNA for the CDR3 is TGTGCCAGCACCGAGATCGGTGGGACAGATCTTACCTACGAGCAGTACTTC.

This chain connects TRBV5-1 to TRBJ2-7; possible D gene TRBD1, 5 bases. The V gene lost 0 bases and the J gene lost 3 bases, with 22 bases spanning the gap. The CDR3 totals 18 residues. CDR1 and CDR2 (germline): SGHRS, YFSETQ. In nucleotides, the CDR3 is TGCGCCAGCAGCTTGGTCCCCTTGGTGGGGCTGTCTGTCTACGAGCAGTACTTC. Translated: CASSLVPLVGLSVYEQYF. Supplemented by reference TRBV5-1 and TRBJ2-7, the full variable domain reads KAGVTQTPRYLIKTRGQQVTLSCSPISGHRSVSWYQQTPGQGLQFLFEYFSETQRNKGNFPGRFSGRQFSNSRSEMNVSTLELGDSALYLCASSLVPLVGLSVYEQYFGPGTRLTVT.

As concerns this clone: This could be a read error, since a much larger clone is one nucleotide away. The sample contains more than one DNA sequence encoding this CDR3. V is TRBV7-6 and J is TRBJ1-4; 9 bases are shared with TRBD1. CDR1 is SGHVS and CDR2 is FNYEAQ in the germline V gene. The CDR3 is 15 amino acids. The CDR3 nucleotides read TGTGCTAGCAGCAATACCGGGACAGGGAATGAAAAACTGTTTTTT. Encoded protein: CASSNTGTGNEKLFF. Full variable domain (remainder filled in from reference TRBV7-6 and TRBJ1-4): GAGVSQSPRYKVTKRGQDVALRCDPISGHVSLYWYRQALGQGPEFLTYFNYEAQQDKSGLPNDRFSAERPEGSISTLTIQRTEQRDSAMYRCASSNTGTGNEKLFFGSGTQLSVL.

The rearrangement uses TRBV5-8 and TRBJ1-2, with a weak D call TRBD1 (5 bases). V lost 0 bases and J 6 bases, leaving 6 bases between the germline ends. Germline-derived CDR1 and CDR2 are SGHTS and YDEGEE. CDR3 size: 12 residues. Here the CDR3 reads CASSLGGHGYTF. The CDR3 coding sequence is TGTGCCAGCAGCTTGGGGGGCCATGGCTACACCTTC.

This clone has ten or more counts. V gene TRBV10-3 combines with J gene TRBJ2-1, with a possible D match to TRBD1 (5 bases). The CDR3 is 14 residues long. CDR1 is ENHRY, CDR2 SYGVKD, per germline. Trimming stripped 6 bases from V and 4 bases from J, with 13 bases between. The CDR3 DNA reads TGTGCCATCAGCCAGGGTTTAACTTACAATGAGCAGTTCTTC. Protein: CAISQGLTYNEQFF.

This chain uses TRBV18 with TRBJ1-6; tentative D call: TRBD1 (6 bases). Germline V CDR1 and CDR2: KGHSH, LQKENI. V gave up 5 bases and J gave up 3 bases, with 11 bases separating them. CDR3 length equals 15 residues. CDR3 in amino acids: CASSVGRGYNSPLHF. For the CDR3, the DNA is TGTGCCAGCTCAGTCGGCAGGGGCTATAATTCACCCCTCCACTTT.

The chain has TRBV7-9 and TRBJ1-4; a weak D match, TRBD1 (5 bases). Germline assignment: CDR1 SEHNR and CDR2 FQNEAQ (reference sequence). The CDR3 sequence is 11 residues long. V lost 5 bases to trimming and J lost 10 bases, with 8 bases between them. The CDR3 DNA sequence: TGTGCCAGCAGCGACCAGGGAAAACTGTTTTTT. Translation gives CASSDQGKLFF. Full variable domain (missing parts from reference TRBV7-9 and TRBJ1-4): DTGVSQNPRHKITKRGQNVTFRCDPISEHNRLYWYRQTLGQGPEFLTYFQNEAQLEKSRLLSDRFSAERPKGSFSTLEIQRTEQGDSAMYLCASSDQGKLFFGSGTQLSVL.

This chain links TRBV10-2 with TRBJ2-7, with TRBD1 as a possible D gene (6 bases). Germline assignment: CDR1 WSHSY and CDR2 SAAADI. V was cut by 2 bases and J by 0 bases, with 8 bases left in between. The CDR3 length is 14 residues. For the CDR3, the DNA is TGCGCCAGCAGTGAGACAGGGCGCTCCTACGAGCAGTACTTC. Amino acids: CASSETGRSYEQYF.

V usage is TRBV2 and J usage is TRBJ2-3, with 7 bases aligning to TRBD2. With V trimmed by 6 bases and J by 0 bases, 6 bases remained unmatched. The CDR3 has 15 residues. CDR1 and CDR2 (germline): SNHLY, FYNNEI. The CDR3 bases are TGTGCCAGCAGCCTGCTAGCGGCTAGCACAGATACGCAGTATTTT. Protein: CASSLLAASTDTQYF.

V and J are TRBV27 and TRBJ2-2; no reliable D call. V lost 2 bases and J lost 5, with 6 bases in between. The CDR3 spans 13 residues. CDR1 is MNHEY, CDR2 SMNVEV, per germline (reference sequence). CDR3 coding DNA: TGTGCCAGCAGTTTACCAGGAACCGGGGAGCTGTTTTTT. It specifies CASSLPGTGELFF.

The chain joins TRBV6-5 to TRBJ2-3; perhaps TRBD2 as D (7 bases). CDR1 MNHEY and CDR2 SVGAGI come from the germline V gene. The V end lost 2 bases, the J end lost 5 bases, and 17 bases lay between the germline ends. The CDR3 consists of 16 residues. The CDR3 DNA reads TGTGCCAGCAGTTACAGTAGTGGGGGGGGGCTAGATACGCAGTATTTT. It specifies CASSYSSGGGLDTQYF.

This chain uses TRBV6-1 with TRBJ2-2, with 8 bases fitting TRBD2. Germline V gives CDR1 MNHNS, CDR2 SASEGT. The CDR3 runs 15 residues. The V and J ends lost 3 bases and 5 bases, in that order; junction bases with no gene match: 5. The CDR3 region is CASSDGGAGTGELFF. CDR3 nucleotides: TGTGCCAGCAGTGACGGGGGGGCCGGGACCGGGGAGCTGTTTTTT.

This clone appeared once. Other DNA sequences in this specimen translate into the identical CDR3. The chain carries TRBV12-3 or TRBV12-4 and TRBJ1-1; D is undetermined. The length of the CDR3 is 13 residues. Trimming cost V 2 bases and J 3 bases, with 7 bases left between them. CDR3 in amino acids: CASSLRQDTEAFF. CDR3 nucleotides: TGTGCCAGCAGTTTAAGGCAGGACACTGAAGCTTTCTTT.

J is TRBJ2-7 and V is TRBV6-5, with D possibly matching TRBD1 (5 bases). In germline, CDR1 is MNHEY, CDR2 SVGAGI. The CDR3 runs 11 residues. The V gene lost 6 bases and the J gene lost 4 bases, with 7 bases spanning the gap. DNA for the CDR3: TGTGCCAGCAGGACAGAGTACGAGCAGTACTTC. As protein: CASRTEYEQYF.

The gene calls are TRBV2 and TRBJ2-5; 9 nucleotides agree with TRBD1. This CDR3 comprises 15 residues. The germline V gene has CDR1 SNHLY and CDR2 FYNNEI. Trimming at V came to 6 bases and at J to 5 bases, leaving 10 bases not matched to a gene. Here the CDR3 reads CASSPGTGIVETQYF. The CDR3 DNA is TGTGCCAGCAGCCCCGGGACAGGGATTGTGGAGACCCAGTACTTC.

V usage is TRBV7-9 and J usage is TRBJ2-3; 8 bases match TRBD1. The CDR3 runs 16 residues. Germline values: CDR1 SEHNR, CDR2 FQNEAQ (reference sequence). The V and J ends lost 5 bases and 5 bases, in that order; junction bases with no gene match: 12. The CDR3: CASSQTSGGAGDTQYF. CDR3 nucleotide sequence: TGTGCCAGCAGCCAAACCTCAGGGGGCGCTGGAGATACGCAGTATTTT.

The chain has TRBV27 and TRBJ2-1; possible D gene TRBD1, 5 bases. Germline V gene data show CDR1 as MNHEY and CDR2 as SMNVEV (reference sequence). The V gene lost 8 bases and the J gene lost 6 bases, with 14 bases spanning the gap. The CDR3 contains 13 residues. The CDR3 DNA is TGTGCCAGCCTCAACAGGAAACTCAATGAGCAGTTCTTC. Translation: CASLNRKLNEQFF.